This is a list of T cell receptor beta chains from one sample in a study of radiotherapy plus CTLA-4 blockade in lung cancer. Only in-frame clones appear in the TCRdb table, and some are missing; sequencing was by immunoSEQ multiplex PCR. The sample lists around 82,000 clones; 78% were seen once. This specimen consisted of peripheral blood, obtained from a patient treated with radiotherapy plus ipilimumab. These receptors all come from a human donor with non-small cell lung cancer whose response to radiotherapy plus ipilimumab could not be evaluated. Some clones in this sample may be carry-over from other donors' samples. CDR3s include the opening cysteine and the closing phenylalanine or tryptophan. The order of the fields is clone size, CDR3 length, J gene, V gene, D gene, CDR3 DNA, CDR3 protein. The D gene is left open where the match is weak. Part of the rows lack a size; the others show once, few, many or a class for expanded clones.

size: -
length: 15
J: TRBJ1-1
V: TRBV7-9
D: -
DNA: TGTGCCAGCAGCTTCTTAGGGGGGGCGGGAACTGAAGCTTTCTTT
CDR3: CASSFLGGAGTEAFF

size: -
length: 14
J: TRBJ1-3
V: TRBV29-1
D: -
DNA: TGCAGCGTTGAAGATGCGACAGAGATAAACACCATATATTTT
CDR3: CSVEDATEINTIYF

size: -
length: 14
J: TRBJ2-1
V: TRBV25-1
D: TRBD1
DNA: TGTGCCAGCAACTTGGGACAGGGTTACCATGAGCAGTTCTTC
CDR3: CASNLGQGYHEQFF

size: few
length: 11
J: TRBJ2-5
V: TRBV10-3
D: -
DNA: TGTGCCATCAGGGAAACGAAGGAGCAGTACTTC
CDR3: CAIRETKEQYF

size: -
length: 16
J: TRBJ2-3
V: TRBV10-3
D: TRBD1
DNA: TGTGCCATCAGTGAGAGGGGGACAGCTAGCACAGATACGCAGTATTTT
CDR3: CAISERGTASTDTQYF

size: -
length: 13
J: TRBJ1-1
V: TRBV2
D: -
DNA: TGTGCCAGCGGAATCAGGGAGGTCACTGAAGCTTTCTTT
CDR3: CASGIREVTEAFF

size: -
length: 16
J: TRBJ2-7
V: TRBV6-1
D: -
DNA: TGTGCCAGCAGTGAAGCCGGGACAATAAGCTCCTACGAGCAGTACTTC
CDR3: CASSEAGTISSYEQYF

size: many
length: 12
J: TRBJ2-7
V: TRBV7-9
D: -
DNA: TGTGCCAGCAGCGGAAGCGGTTACGAGCAGTACTTC
CDR3: CASSGSGYEQYF

size: once
length: 14
J: TRBJ2-1
V: TRBV6-1
D: -
DNA: TGTGCCAGCAGTGAACAGGGATCCTACAATGAGCAGTTCTTC
CDR3: CASSEQGSYNEQFF

size: -
length: 15
J: TRBJ1-2
V: TRBV7-2
D: -
DNA: TGTGCCAGCAGCTTAGCCTCTACAGGCTACGAGGGCTACACCTTC
CDR3: CASSLASTGYEGYTF

size: -
length: 19
J: TRBJ2-7
V: TRBV7-9
D: TRBD2
DNA: TGTGCCAGCAGCTTTATGTCGTTCAAGCGGGGGGCCGTAGGACCCGAGCAGTACTTC
CDR3: CASSFMSFKRGAVGPEQYF

size: -
length: 16
J: TRBJ2-3
V: TRBV7-2
D: TRBD2
DNA: TGTGCCAGCAGTTCGACTAGCGGGGGGGCCGGGGGTACGCAGTATTTT
CDR3: CASSSTSGGAGGTQYF

size: -
length: 13
J: TRBJ2-3
V: TRBV6-1
D: TRBD2
DNA: TGTGCCAGCACCTTACGGGGGGCAGATACGCAGTATTTT
CDR3: CASTLRGADTQYF

size: few
length: 13
J: TRBJ2-2
V: TRBV2
D: TRBD2
DNA: TGTGCCAGCAGACTAGCGGGACCCGGGGAGCTGTTTTTT
CDR3: CASRLAGPGELFF

size: -
length: 13
J: TRBJ1-6
V: TRBV10-1
D: TRBD1
DNA: TGCGCCGGCAGTTTTACAGGGGATTCACCCCTCCACTTT
CDR3: CAGSFTGDSPLHF

size: -
length: 14
J: TRBJ1-4
V: TRBV7-8
D: -
DNA: TGTGCCAGCAGCTTAGCGGGGCTTGATCCCAAACTGTTTTTT
CDR3: CASSLAGLDPKLFF

size: -
length: 14
J: TRBJ1-1
V: TRBV6-4
D: TRBD1
DNA: TGTGCCAGCAGTCAAAGAGACAGGGACACTGAAGCTTTCTTT
CDR3: CASSQRDRDTEAFF

size: -
length: 14
J: TRBJ2-2
V: TRBV4-3
D: -
DNA: TGCGCCAGCAGCCAAAGCCAATTTCCCGGGGAGCTGTTTTTT
CDR3: CASSQSQFPGELFF

size: -
length: 17
J: TRBJ2-7
V: TRBV4-2
D: TRBD2
DNA: TGTGCCAGCAGCCAATCCGGACTAGCGGGGGGTGGCGACGAGCAGTACTTC
CDR3: CASSQSGLAGGGDEQYF

size: -
length: 13
J: TRBJ1-1
V: TRBV2
D: -
DNA: TGTGCCAGCAGTGCTTCAGGGTTCACTGAAGCTTTCTTT
CDR3: CASSASGFTEAFF

size: -
length: 13
J: TRBJ1-2
V: TRBV7-9
D: TRBD1
DNA: TGTGCCAGCAGCTTAGCCAGGGGGAACGGCTACACCTTC
CDR3: CASSLARGNGYTF

size: once
length: 15
J: TRBJ2-4
V: TRBV6-6
D: TRBD1
DNA: TGTGCCAGCAGAACCGGGACAGGTGGTAAAAACATTCAGTACTTC
CDR3: CASRTGTGGKNIQYF

size: -
length: 19
J: TRBJ1-1
V: TRBV11-2
D: TRBD1
DNA: TGTGCCAGCAGCCGCGGCCTCGGGACAGGGGCTAGTTTAATCACTGAAGCTTTCTTT
CDR3: CASSRGLGTGASLITEAFF

size: -
length: 14
J: TRBJ1-6
V: TRBV7-9
D: -
DNA: TGTGCCAGCAGCCCCCGGGGGGGGGATTCACCCCTCCACTTT
CDR3: CASSPRGGDSPLHF

size: -
length: 13
J: TRBJ2-1
V: TRBV19
D: -
DNA: TGTGCCAGTAGTGGTTCAGGGGGGAATAAGCAGTTCTTC
CDR3: CASSGSGGNKQFF

size: -
length: 14
J: TRBJ2-5
V: TRBV6-1
D: -
DNA: TGTGCCAGCAGTGAAGGGGCCAGGGTGGAGACCCAGTACTTC
CDR3: CASSEGARVETQYF

size: -
length: 14
J: TRBJ1-4
V: TRBV5-1
D: -
DNA: TGCGCCAGCAGCTTATTAGGGGGGGGTGAAAAACTGTTTTTT
CDR3: CASSLLGGGEKLFF

size: -
length: 13
J: TRBJ1-1
V: TRBV6-5
D: -
DNA: TGTGCCAGCACGCTACGGGAGAACACTGAAGCTTTCTTT
CDR3: CASTLRENTEAFF

size: -
length: 16
J: TRBJ1-1
V: TRBV7-2
D: TRBD1
DNA: TGTGCCAGCAACCATGCCCCACCGGGACAGGGGGCTGAAGCTTTCTTT
CDR3: CASNHAPPGQGAEAFF

size: -
length: 14
J: TRBJ2-7
V: TRBV5-1
D: -
DNA: TGCGCCAGCAGCTTGACAGGAGGGGACTACGAGCAGTACTTC
CDR3: CASSLTGGDYEQYF

size: few
length: 15
J: TRBJ2-6
V: TRBV6-1
D: -
DNA: TGTGCCAGCACTACCGACAGCTCTGGGGCCAACGTCCTGACTTTC
CDR3: CASTTDSSGANVLTF

size: -
length: 17
J: TRBJ2-6
V: TRBV11-3
D: TRBD2
DNA: TGTGCCAGCAGCTTAGCCGGCGGGGGCTCTGGGGCCAACGTCCTGACTTTC
CDR3: CASSLAGGGSGANVLTF

size: -
length: 15
J: TRBJ1-6
V: TRBV7-8
D: TRBD1
DNA: TGTGCCAGCAGCTGGGACAGCTCCTATAATTCACCCCTCCACTTT
CDR3: CASSWDSSYNSPLHF

size: many
length: 15
J: TRBJ2-7
V: TRBV19
D: TRBD1
DNA: TGTGCCAGTAGACCGCGAGGGACAGGGTTTCAGGAGCAGTACTTC
CDR3: CASRPRGTGFQEQYF

size: -
length: 17
J: TRBJ2-1
V: TRBV9
D: TRBD1
DNA: TGTGCCAGCAGCGTGCGACAGGGGGCTACATGGTACAATGAGCAGTTCTTC
CDR3: CASSVRQGATWYNEQFF

size: -
length: 15
J: TRBJ2-2
V: TRBV28
D: TRBD1
DNA: TGTGCCAGCAGTTTTGCGTCAGGGGGCACCGGGGAGCTGTTTTTT
CDR3: CASSFASGGTGELFF

size: once
length: 14
J: TRBJ1-1
V: TRBV11-2
D: -
DNA: TGTGCCAGCAGCCGCCGGGAGGGCTGGAGTGAAGCTTTCTTT
CDR3: CASSRREGWSEAFF

size: -
length: 15
J: TRBJ2-3
V: TRBV29-1
D: TRBD2
DNA: TGCAGCGTTGCTATAGCGGGGGGGAACACAGATACGCAGTATTTT
CDR3: CSVAIAGGNTDTQYF

size: -
length: 15
J: TRBJ1-1
V: TRBV5-6
D: -
DNA: TGTGCCACCCAGTTGGGGACAAAGAAGGGGTTTGAAGCTTTCTTT
CDR3: CATQLGTKKGFEAFF

size: -
length: 16
J: TRBJ2-7
V: TRBV19
D: TRBD2
DNA: TGTGCCAGTAGTATTCGTTCTAGCGGTGCCTCCTACGAGCAGTACTTC
CDR3: CASSIRSSGASYEQYF

size: -
length: 15
J: TRBJ2-2
V: TRBV13
D: TRBD1
DNA: TGTGCCAGCAGCTGGACAGGGGGCGCGACTGGGGAGCTGTTTTTT
CDR3: CASSWTGGATGELFF

size: -
length: 14
J: TRBJ1-3
V: TRBV6-1
D: TRBD1
DNA: TGTGCCAGCTTCGACAGGGCCTCTGGAAACACCATATATTTT
CDR3: CASFDRASGNTIYF

size: -
length: 15
J: TRBJ1-4
V: TRBV10-3
D: -
DNA: TGTGCCATCGGGTCTGGCGATAGGGGGAATGAAAAACTGTTTTTT
CDR3: CAIGSGDRGNEKLFF

size: -
length: 14
J: TRBJ1-5
V: TRBV4-1
D: -
DNA: TGTGCCAGCAGCCAAGGAACAGGGAACCAGCCCCAGCATTTT
CDR3: CASSQGTGNQPQHF